The subject of this entry is one TCR beta chain. Its matching antigen is unknown. An assay was performed, and its level was deep. Profiling relied on immunoSEQ multiplex PCR, and the TCRdb table lists in-frame clones only, not all of them. This table holds under 2,500,000 clones, around 95% found once. These data belong to a study of shared clonotypes between healthy human individuals. General study results and limits: Naive subsets typically showed greater estimated richness than memory subsets.

In germline, CDR1 is GTSNPN, CDR2 SVGIG (reference sequence). The V and J ends lost 2 bases and 4 bases respectively, with 9 bases between them. This CDR3 has 13 residues. The receptor's source is a man aged 18 to 30 in good health. Sequenced input: naive CD4+ T cells sorted from blood. Subset noted: CD45RA+ positively selected. The chain uses TRBV30 and TRBJ1-5; no clear D gene. CDR3 sequence: CAWSPAENQPQHF. CDR3 DNA sequence: TGTGCCTGGAGTCCTGCGGAGAATCAGCCCCAGCATTTT.